This T cell receptor (beta chain) was recovered during a study of vaccination and CD4 T cells after COVID-19. On the study more broadly: As their vaccination, participants received two doses of either BNT162b2 or mRNA-1273 vaccine.

Treatment reported: 10-day PBMC culture with coronavirus spike peptide pools or control peptides (ViraFEST assay). Peptide pool stimulation in ViraFEST expanded antigen-specific T cells, whose TCRs were then sequenced. With respect to this clonotype: Antigen unknown.

Scientists ran DNA taken from cultured CD4+ T cells through the Oncomine TCR Beta short-read assay for sequencing. TCRdb reprocessed the PCR reads with MiXCR, giving one entry per CDR3 protein. This table holds over 8,000 distinct CDR3 sequences, roughly three fifths found once. V gave up 2 bases and J gave up 1 base, with 9 bases separating them. CDR3 length: 14 residues. The TCR comes from a human donor who had recovered from COVID-19. The rearrangement joins TRBV12-3 or TRBV12-4 to TRBJ2-7; D call uncertain. Input material: CD4+ T cells from blood, cultured in vitro. In DNA form, the CDR3 reads TGTGCCAGCAGTTTATCTGCCAGGTCCTACGAGCAGTACTTC. Residues: CASSLSARSYEQYF.